These 18 T cell receptor beta chains came from one sample sequenced in a study of T cell repertoires in cytomegalovirus infection. TCRdb used MiXCR to reprocess the reads, holding one entry per CDR3 protein. The table includes some 940,000 distinct CDR3 sequences, approximately 31% detected once. These TCRs are of unknown antigen specificity. The source was cultured CD8+ T cells from PBMCs, collected from culture after CMV antigen stimulation. The receptor source for this set is a human donor in good health (CMV status not recorded). Some clones in this sample may be carry-over from other donors' samples.

This sequence joins TRBV6-1 and TRBJ2-7; D might be TRBD1 (5 bases). Germline V CDR1 and CDR2: MNHNS, SASEGT. The CDR3 runs 13 residues. The V end was cut by 3 bases, the J end by 4 bases, with 10 bases between. CDR3 amino acids: CASSDRTIYEQYF. DNA for the CDR3: TGTGCCAGCAGTGACAGGACAATTTACGAGCAGTACTTC.

Only a few counts were recorded for this clonotype. The chain uses TRBV27 and TRBJ2-2; no clear D. Germline V gene data show CDR1 as MNHEY and CDR2 as SMNVEV (reference sequence). Trimming removed 6 bases at V and 6 bases at J, with 11 bases between. The CDR3 extends over 13 amino acids. CDR3 protein: CASSPVLAGELFF. The CDR3 nucleotides are TGTGCCAGCAGCCCCGTATTGGCCGGGGAGCTGTTTTTT.

This clonotype appeared a few times. The junction departs from the called germline gene at one end, perhaps through a read error. The chain combines TRBV7-9 with TRBJ1-5, with no clear D. Germline CDR1 is SEHNR and CDR2 is FQNEAQ (reference sequence). The CDR3 consists of 14 residues. The CDR3 protein is CASSLAGPVQHQHF. CDR3 DNA sequence: TGTGCCAGCAGCTTAGCAGGGCCAGTTCAGCACCAGCATTTT.

This clonotype has just a few counts. V usage is TRBV4-1 and J usage is TRBJ1-1, with no clear D. Between the trimmed V and J ends, which lost 3 bases and 3 bases, there was a span of 14 bases. The CDR3 totals 15 residues. Germline CDR1 and CDR2: MGHRA and YSYEKL. The CDR3 loop reads CASSHEFSGYTEAFF. CDR3 coding DNA: TGCGCCAGCAGCCATGAGTTCTCAGGATACACTGAAGCTTTCTTT.

This sequence joins TRBV7-9 and TRBJ1-1, with 7 bases lining up with TRBD1. Germline assignment: CDR1 SEHNR and CDR2 FQNEAQ (reference sequence). CDR3 length: 19 amino acids. The ends lost 4 bases at V and 4 bases at J; junction bases unmatched: 21. The DNA for the CDR3 is TGTGCCAGCAGCTCGCGTTCAGGACAGGCTTATAAGGGGATCACTGAAGCTTTCTTT. Translating it yields CASSSRSGQAYKGITEAFF. The full variable domain, its missing parts supplied by reference TRBV7-9 and TRBJ1-1, is DTGVSQNPRHKITKRGQNVTFRCDPISEHNRLYWYRQTLGQGPEFLTYFQNEAQLEKSRLLSDRFSAERPKGSFSTLEIQRTEQGDSAMYLCASSSRSGQAYKGITEAFFGQGTRLTVV.

The V gene is TRBV27, the J gene TRBJ2-1; 10 nucleotides agree with TRBD2. The junction had 7 bases not matched to a gene; V was cut back by 7 bases and J by 7 bases. Germline V CDR1 and CDR2: MNHEY, SMNVEV (reference sequence). The CDR3 runs 14 residues. In DNA form, the CDR3 reads TGTGCCAGCACCCCGGGACTAGCGCTTAATGAGCAGTTCTTC. It codes for CASTPGLALNEQFF.

As to this clonotype: A read error may explain this, as a much larger clone is one base away. The chain recombines TRBV7-8 with TRBJ2-1; D possibly corresponds to TRBD1 (5 bases). Looked up from germline, CDR1 is SGHVS and CDR2 is FQNEAQ. The CDR3 has 14 amino acids. The CDR3 loop is CVSSLQVGDNEQFF. DNA of the CDR3: TGTGTCAGCAGCTTACAGGTCGGTGATAATGAGCAGTTCTTC.

CDR3 bases: TGTGCCAGCAGTTACTCCGGACAACAGGGCTACACCTTC. Its translation: CASSYSGQQGYTF. This chain links TRBV6-5 with TRBJ1-2; a possible D gene is TRBD1 (5 bases). This CDR3 has 13 residues. Germline values: CDR1 MNHEY, CDR2 SVGAGI. The ends were cut back, 0 bases at V and 8 bases at J, with 10 bases in the middle.

This clonotype was observed a handful of times. The chain is built from TRBV12-3 or TRBV12-4 and TRBJ2-3, with 10 bases lining up with TRBD1. V lost 3 bases to trimming and J lost 3 bases; unmatched junction nucleotides: 6. The CDR3 is made up of 16 amino acids. CDR3 DNA sequence: TGTGCCAGCAGTTTCGACAGGGGGCGACAGACAGATACGCAGTATTTT. It encodes CASSFDRGRQTDTQYF.

V is TRBV15 and J is TRBJ1-2, with 8 bases fitting TRBD1. V was pared by 4 bases and J by 4 bases, with 11 bases of the junction left unmatched. This CDR3 spans 16 amino acids. Per germline, CDR1 LNHNV and CDR2 YYDKDF (reference sequence). The CDR3 region has the DNA TGTGCCACCAGCATGCTCCCGGGACAGGCTTTCTATGGCTACACCTTC. Translating gives CATSMLPGQAFYGYTF.

The V call is TRBV6-2 or TRBV6-3, the J call TRBJ1-1, with D tentatively TRBD1 (6 bases). The V gene lost 0 bases and the J gene lost 2 bases, with 16 bases spanning the gap. The CDR3 covers 17 residues. Germline CDR1 and CDR2: MNHEY and SVGEGT. The CDR3 DNA follows: TGTGCCAGCAGTTACTCGACAACGGGGGCTAAAAACACTGAAGCTTTCTTT. Translation: CASSYSTTGAKNTEAFF.

The rearrangement links TRBV2 to TRBJ2-7; 9 nucleotides align to TRBD1. The CDR3 runs 13 residues. In germline, CDR1 is SNHLY, CDR2 FYNNEI. The V gene end was trimmed by 6 bases and the J gene end by 3 bases; junction bases not matched to a gene: 3. CDR3 coding DNA: TGTGCCAGCAGGGCGACAGGGGGCTACGAGCAGTACTTC. Residues: CASRATGGYEQYF.

This clonotype came up a few times. The V and J genes are TRBV2 and TRBJ2-1; TRBD2 agrees at 11 bases. The CDR3 is 19 amino acids. Per germline, CDR1 SNHLY and CDR2 FYNNEI. V was pared by 3 bases and J by 2 bases, with 12 bases of the junction left unmatched. In DNA, the CDR3 is TGTGCCAGCAGTGATATAGGGATAGCGGGGGGGCCTACCTACAATGAGCAGTTCTTC. It is translated as CASSDIGIAGGPTYNEQFF.

This clonotype was detected many times. The chain has TRBV7-6 and TRBJ2-3; no clear D. This CDR3 comprises 13 residues. Germline values: CDR1 SGHVS, CDR2 FNYEAQ. V lost 0 bases and J lost 4, with 5 bases in between. The CDR3: CASSLARPDTQYF. The DNA of the CDR3 is TGTGCCAGCAGCTTAGCGCGGCCAGATACGCAGTATTTT.

The V gene is TRBV6-2 or TRBV6-3, the J gene TRBJ2-1, with D maybe TRBD1 (6 bases). Trimming cost V 2 bases and J 3 bases, with 14 bases left between them. The length of the CDR3 is 16 residues. In germline, CDR1 is MNHEY, CDR2 SVGEGT. The CDR3 nucleotides read TGTGCCAGCAGTTACGGACAGACCTATTACTACAATGAGCAGTTCTTC. Its translation: CASSYGQTYYYNEQFF.

This clonotype was recorded at least ten times. V usage is TRBV7-2 and J usage is TRBJ1-1, with TRBD1 identical over 9 bases. CDR1 and CDR2 (germline): SGHTA, FQGNSA. The J segment lost 4 bases and the V segment lost 5 bases, leaving 5 bases of the junction unmatched. The CDR3 loop spans 14 amino acids. CDR3 DNA: TGTGCCAGCAGCGCTTACAGGGGGCGCACTGAAGCTTTCTTT. Translation: CASSAYRGRTEAFF.

The sample holds a few counts of this clonotype. CDR3 sequence reads: CASSRRDRGPRDTQYF. The CDR3 DNA reads as TGTGCCAGCAGTCGAAGGGACAGGGGGCCCCGGGATACGCAGTATTTT. The chain is built from TRBV7-9 and TRBJ2-3; the match to TRBD1 covers 12 bases. V shed 6 bases, J shed 6 bases, and the junction held 10 bases outside the gene matches. CDR3 length equals 16 residues. CDR1 is SEHNR and CDR2 is FQNEAQ in the germline V gene (reference sequence).

The chain couples TRBV7-2 to TRBJ2-3; 11 nucleotides agree with TRBD2. This CDR3 comprises 17 residues. Per the germline V gene, CDR1 is SGHTA and CDR2 is FQGNSA. Trimming at V came to 6 bases and at J to 2 bases, leaving 10 bases not matched to a gene. CDR3 protein: CASRVMGLAAYTDTQYF. Here the CDR3 DNA reads TGTGCCAGCAGAGTAATGGGACTAGCGGCCTACACAGATACGCAGTATTTT. Full variable domain (outside the CDR3, taken from reference TRBV7-2 and TRBJ2-3): GAGVSQSPSNKVTEKGKDVELRCDPISGHTALYWYRQSLGQGLEFLIYFQGNSAPDKSGLPSDRFSAERTGGSVSTLTIQRTQQEDSAVYLCASRVMGLAAYTDTQYFGPGTRLTVL.